This TCR beta chain derives from a study of OX40 agonist ivuxolimab in advanced cancers. The table came from immunoSEQ multiplex PCR; TCRdb's copy has only in-frame clones and leaves some out. The sample lists approximately 28,000 clones, 76% occurring once. CDR3 size: 15 residues. Per germline, CDR1 MNHEY and CDR2 SVGAGI. Germline trimming cut 6 bases from V and 2 bases from J; bases unmatched to any gene: 6. The V gene is TRBV6-5, the J gene TRBJ1-4, with 7 bases that match TRBD1. The clonotype comes from an adult with an advanced solid tumor such as melanoma, head and neck, liver or kidney cancer. The specimen was CD4+ or CD8+ T cells sorted from blood, collected in a trial of the OX40 agonist ivuxolimab. This CDR3 is CASRGGQHTNEKLFF. CDR3 nucleotide sequence: TGTGCCAGCAGAGGGGGACAGCACACTAATGAAAAACTGTTTTTT.